Following are 14 T cell receptor beta chains from one sample sequenced in a study of blood T cell repertoires in COVID-19. Assay used: immunoSEQ multiplex PCR; TCRdb lists only in-frame clones, some missing. The sample consists of some 54,000 clones, approximately 92% of them appearing once. The sequencing sample was made of peripheral blood. Receptor source: a man in his 60s with acute or convalescent COVID-19.

About this clone itself: The identical CDR3 is also encoded by other nucleotide sequences in the sample. This rearrangement joins TRBV19 to TRBJ1-5; tentative D call: TRBD1 (6 bases). This CDR3 contains 15 residues. V lost 7 bases to trimming and J lost 7 bases, with 20 bases between them. Germline CDR1 LNHDA, CDR2 SQIVND (reference sequence). CDR3 coding DNA: TGTGCCAGTACCTCATCGGGGGCGGGGGGGCAGCCCCAGCATTTT. Protein sequence: CASTSSGAGGQPQHF.

The rearrangement links TRBV5-1 to TRBJ1-3, with no clear D. This CDR3 region has 15 residues. With 0 bases removed from V and 0 bases from J, the gap between germline ends came to 7 bases. Germline lookup yields CDR1 SGHRS and CDR2 YFSETQ. CDR3 bases: TGCGCCAGCAGCTTGGACGGGTACTCTGGAAACACCATATATTTT. Its translation is CASSLDGYSGNTIYF. The full variable domain, in which reference TRBV5-1 and TRBJ1-3 provide the parts outside the CDR3, is KAGVTQTPRYLIKTRGQQVTLSCSPISGHRSVSWYQQTPGQGLQFLFEYFSETQRNKGNFPGRFSGRQFSNSRSEMNVSTLELGDSALYLCASSLDGYSGNTIYFGEGSWLTVV.

J is TRBJ1-2 and V is TRBV2; 8 nucleotides agree with TRBD1. Losses at the gene ends were 4 bases for V and 6 bases for J; bases not matched to a gene: 13. This CDR3 region has 16 residues. Germline V gene data show CDR1 as SNHLY and CDR2 as FYNNEI. CDR3 DNA: TGTGCCAGCAGTGTGCCCAATCCCCAGGGGGCGAATGGCTACACCTTC. Amino acid sequence: CASSVPNPQGANGYTF. The complete variable domain, with remaining parts taken from reference TRBV2 and TRBJ1-2, reads EPEVTQTPSHQVTQMGQEVILRCVPISNHLYFYWYRQILGQKVEFLVSFYNNEISEKSEIFDDQFSVERPDGSNFTLKIRSTKLEDSAMYFCASSVPNPQGANGYTFGSGTRLTVV.

J is TRBJ1-1 and V is TRBV28, with TRBD1 matching over 8 bases. The germline CDR1 and CDR2 sequences are MDHEN and SYDVKM. This CDR3 contains 15 residues. Trimming at V came to 8 bases and at J to 4 bases, leaving 12 bases not matched to a gene. CDR3 nucleotides: TGTGCCAGCTTCGGACAGGGTAGAGAGGGCACTGAAGCTTTCTTT. Translated, it gives CASFGQGREGTEAFF.

This clone was detected once. This sequence joins TRBV7-3 and TRBJ1-1; 7 nucleotides agree with TRBD1. CDR3 length: 14 amino acids. J lost 6 bases, V lost 5 bases, and 9 bases had no gene match. In germline, CDR1 is SGHTA, CDR2 FQGTGA. CDR3 nucleotide sequence: TGTGCCAGCAGCCCCCAGACAGGGAATGCTGAAGCTTTCTTT. Translated, it gives CASSPQTGNAEAFF.

CDR3 in amino acids: CASSVAVITYEQYF. CDR3 DNA sequence: TGTGCCAGCAGCGTAGCGGTCATCACCTACGAGCAGTACTTC. This chain joins TRBV28 and TRBJ2-7; a weak D match, TRBD2 (6 bases). CDR1 and CDR2 from the germline V gene are MDHEN and SYDVKM. The V and J ends lost 6 bases and 2 bases respectively, with 14 bases between them. The CDR3 is made up of 14 amino acids.

V and J are TRBV9 and TRBJ1-3, with 7 positions matching TRBD1. V gave up 0 bases and J gave up 4 bases; unmatched junction bases: 4. CDR3 length: 15 residues. Germline values: CDR1 SGDLS, CDR2 YYNGEE. For the CDR3, the DNA is TGTGCCAGCAGCGTAGGACAGGGACTCGGAAACACCATATATTTT. It specifies CASSVGQGLGNTIYF.

The chain employs TRBV7-9 and TRBJ1-1; the match to TRBD1 covers 10 bases. This CDR3 is built from 14 residues. With 5 bases clipped from V and 3 bases from J, the junction kept 3 bases outside the gene matches. Germline CDR1 is SEHNR and CDR2 is FQNEAQ (reference sequence). The CDR3 sequence: CASSLGQGDTEAFF. DNA for the CDR3: TGTGCCAGCAGCCTAGGACAGGGGGACACTGAAGCTTTCTTT.

This chain links TRBV12-3 or TRBV12-4 with TRBJ1-1; the D is unclear. The CDR3 is made up of 13 amino acids. With 3 bases removed from V and 4 bases from J, the gap between germline ends came to 9 bases. The CDR3 DNA follows: TGTGCCAGCAGTTTCCAGGAAGGCACTGAAGCTTTCTTT. This codes for CASSFQEGTEAFF.

The V call is TRBV4-3, the J call TRBJ2-2; D is uncertain. CDR1 LGHNA and CDR2 YSLEER come from the germline V gene. The CDR3 is 12 residues long. V lost 1 base and J lost 7, with 4 bases in between. In DNA, the CDR3 is TGCGCCAGCAGCCAAGTGAGCGGGGAGCTGTTTTTT. Translated, it gives CASSQVSGELFF.

The chain combines TRBV3-1 (or the pseudogene TRBV3-2) with TRBJ1-1; 7 nucleotides match TRBD1. Germline CDR1 LGHDT, CDR2 YNNKEL (reference sequence). This CDR3 contains 15 residues. The V gene end was trimmed by 10 bases and the J gene end by 2 bases; junction bases not matched to a gene: 13. CDR3 residues: CATSPRTGGNTEAFF. The DNA of the CDR3 is TGTGCCACCTCTCCACGGACAGGCGGTAACACTGAAGCTTTCTTT.

The rearrangement joins TRBV10-3 to TRBJ2-7; 9 positions agree with TRBD2. The V and J ends lost 6 bases and 4 bases, in that order; junction bases with no gene match: 1. This CDR3 is 12 amino acids long. Germline CDR1 ENHRY, CDR2 SYGVKD. The CDR3 here is CAIRREGYEQYF. The CDR3 coding sequence is TGTGCCATCAGGCGGGAGGGATACGAGCAGTACTTC.

The chain combines TRBV11-1 with TRBJ2-5; D perhaps matches TRBD2 (6 bases). This CDR3 spans 12 amino acids. Between the trimmed V and J ends, which lost 8 bases and 3 bases, there was a span of 10 bases. Per the germline V gene, CDR1 is SGHAT and CDR2 is FQDESV (reference sequence). The CDR3 DNA follows: TGTGCCAGCGGGAGGTTCGAAGAGACCCAGTACTTC. Translated: CASGRFEETQYF.

The rearrangement links TRBV5-4 to TRBJ2-3; 9 positions agree with TRBD1. Unmatched junction bases numbered 0, after V lost 0 bases and J lost 4 bases. CDR3 length equals 14 residues. CDR1 is SGHNT and CDR2 is YYREEE in the germline V gene (reference sequence). Here the CDR3 DNA reads TGTGCCAGCAGCTTGGGACAGGGGGCAGATACGCAGTATTTT. Translated, it gives CASSLGQGADTQYF.